A selection of T cell receptor beta chains follows, all from one sample in a study of blood T cell repertoires in COVID-19. Assay: immunoSEQ multiplex PCR; the TCRdb copy retains only in-frame clones and omits some. Of 200,000 to 250,000 clones listed, approximately 84% are singletons. Sequencing was carried out using peripheral blood. The source of these receptors is a woman older than 75 with COVID-19, enrolled during active disease. CDR3s include the opening cysteine and the closing phenylalanine or tryptophan. A D gene is named only where the DNA matches it firmly. For some rows the clone size is stated as once, few or many, or as a class when expanded; others skip it.

J gene | V gene | D gene | clone size | CDR3 protein | CDR3 DNA
TRBJ1-1 | TRBV7-2 | - | - | CASSFPGSNTEAFF | TGTGCCAGCAGCTTTCCGGGGTCGAACACTGAAGCTTTCTTT
TRBJ1-1 | TRBV12-5 | - | - | CASGLAMNTEAFF | TGTGCTAGTGGTTTGGCCATGAACACTGAAGCTTTCTTT
TRBJ2-2 | TRBV6-5 | TRBD2 | - | CASSPQVAGTGELFF | TGTGCCAGCAGTCCCCAGGTAGCGGGGACCGGGGAGCTGTTTTTT
TRBJ1-5 | TRBV2 | - | few | CASRFSNQPQHF | TGTGCATCACGGTTCAGCAATCAGCCCCAGCATTTT
TRBJ2-1 | TRBV13 | TRBD2 | - | CASSPQRGGTYEQFF | TGTGCCAGCAGCCCCCAGCGGGGGGGCACGTATGAGCAGTTCTTC
TRBJ1-4 | TRBV18 | TRBD1 | once | CASSPNTGDKLFF | TGTGCCAGCTCTCCGAACACAGGGGATAAACTGTTTTTT
TRBJ2-1 | TRBV6-5 | - | - | CASSPQGSYNEQFF | TGTGCCAGCAGCCCACAGGGCTCCTACAATGAGCAGTTCTTC
TRBJ1-2 | TRBV5-1 | TRBD1 | - | CASSWDRGGYGYTF | TGCGCCAGCAGCTGGGACAGGGGGGGCTATGGCTACACCTTC
TRBJ2-7 | TRBV28 | - | - | CASSLGGTAIYEQYF | TGTGCCAGCAGTTTAGGAGGGACCGCCATCTACGAGCAGTACTTC
TRBJ2-5 | TRBV5-6 | - | - | CASSGEETQYF | TGTGCCAGCAGCGGGGAGGAGACCCAGTACTTC
TRBJ1-5 | TRBV5-6 | TRBD1 | - | CASSLGDRVNQPQHF | TGTGCCAGCAGCTTGGGGGACAGGGTCAATCAGCCCCAGCATTTT
TRBJ2-3 | TRBV15 | - | - | CATSRAYGTDTQYF | TGTGCCACCAGCAGAGCGTATGGCACAGATACGCAGTATTTT
TRBJ1-5 | TRBV3-1/TRBV3-2 | - | few | CASSQDRVDQPQHF | TGTGCCAGCAGCCAAGACAGGGTGGATCAGCCCCAGCATTTT
TRBJ2-3 | TRBV3-1/TRBV3-2 | TRBD1 | - | CASSHQPGQGISDTQYF | TGTGCCAGCAGCCATCAACCGGGACAGGGGATTTCAGATACGCAGTATTTT
TRBJ1-5 | TRBV3-1/TRBV3-2 | - | - | CASSQDINQPQHF | TGTGCCAGCAGCCAAGACATTAATCAGCCCCAGCATTTT
TRBJ2-5 | TRBV9 | TRBD2 | - | CASSGPAGGQTQYF | TGTGCCAGCAGCGGCCCGGCGGGGGGGCAGACCCAGTACTTC
TRBJ2-5 | TRBV27 | TRBD2 | - | CASSIQRGGRETQYF | TGTGCCAGCAGTATTCAGCGGGGGGGCCGGGAGACCCAGTACTTC
TRBJ1-2 | TRBV6-5 | TRBD1 | - | CASSRDRGPGYTF | TGTGCCAGCAGCCGGGACAGGGGGCCTGGCTACACCTTC
TRBJ2-2 | TRBV11-3 | - | once | CASSPLGSPNTGELFF | TGTGCCAGCAGCCCCCTGGGGAGTCCGAACACCGGGGAGCTGTTTTTT
TRBJ1-1 | TRBV20-1 | - | - | CSAPGGAEAFF | TGCAGTGCTCCCGGGGGGGCTGAAGCTTTCTTT
TRBJ1-2 | TRBV21-1 | - | - | CASSKEGGLWRNGYTF | TGTGCCAGCAGCAAAGAGGGTGGGCTATGGAGGAATGGCTACACCTTC
TRBJ1-1 | TRBV6-1 | TRBD1 | - | CASSEVRGRAFF | TGTGCCAGCAGTGAAGTCAGGGGGCGAGCTTTCTTT
TRBJ2-6 | TRBV5-1 | TRBD1 | - | CASSLTGGSGANVLTF | TGCGCCAGCAGCTTGACAGGGGGCTCTGGGGCCAACGTCCTGACTTTC
TRBJ2-2 | TRBV27 | TRBD2 | - | CASTRTGGTGELFF | TGTGCCAGCACTAGAACGGGGGGAACCGGGGAGCTGTTTTTT
TRBJ2-7 | TRBV6-6 | TRBD1 | - | CASSPRPGQGGVSYEQYF | TGTGCCAGCAGTCCCCGCCCGGGACAGGGGGGCGTCTCCTACGAGCAGTACTTC
TRBJ1-2 | TRBV24-1 | TRBD1 | - | CATSPAGGRGRGGYTF | TGTGCCACCAGCCCTGCCGGGGGCAGGGGGCGAGGTGGCTACACCTTC
TRBJ1-5 | TRBV28 | - | - | CASTSSVTAQPQHF | TGTGCCAGCACCTCCTCCGTGACAGCTCAGCCCCAGCATTTT
TRBJ1-3 | TRBV6-6 | TRBD1 | - | CASNPTGSAGNTIYF | TGTGCCAGCAACCCGACAGGGTCGGCAGGAAACACCATATATTTT
TRBJ1-2 | TRBV6-5 | - | few | CASKVDSLYGYTF | TGTGCCAGCAAGGTGGACAGCCTCTATGGCTACACCTTC
TRBJ2-1 | TRBV7-3 | TRBD2 | - | CASSSTNPGLAGANNEQFF | TGTGCCAGCAGCTCCACGAATCCGGGACTAGCGGGAGCAAACAATGAGCAGTTCTTC
TRBJ2-1 | TRBV4-2 | - | - | CASSQDQATMRQFF | TGTGCCAGCAGCCAAGACCAGGCGACAATGAGGCAGTTCTTC
TRBJ2-5 | TRBV5-8 | - | - | CASSLRGFDGTQYF | TGTGCCAGCAGCTTGAGGGGCTTTGATGGGACCCAGTACTTC
TRBJ2-7 | TRBV5-1 | - | - | CASSLWGRGDYEQYF | TGCGCCAGCAGCTTGTGGGGCAGGGGTGATTACGAGCAGTACTTC
TRBJ2-7 | TRBV3-1/TRBV3-2 | - | - | CASSQVVGHYEQYF | TGTGCCAGCAGCCAAGTGGTCGGTCACTACGAGCAGTACTTC
TRBJ1-5 | TRBV18 | - | - | CASSTRDQPQHF | TGTGCCAGCTCTACCCGGGATCAGCCCCAGCATTTT
TRBJ2-1 | TRBV19 | - | - | CASANYNEQFF | TGTGCCAGCGCGAACTACAATGAGCAGTTCTTC
TRBJ2-3 | TRBV6-5 | TRBD1 | - | CASSYSKTGSSDTQYF | TGTGCCAGCAGTTACTCGAAGACAGGGTCATCAGATACGCAGTATTTT
TRBJ1-6 | TRBV3-1/TRBV3-2 | - | - | CASSQLLNSPLHF | TGTGCCAGCAGCCAACTACTAAATTCACCCCTCCACTTT
TRBJ1-6 | TRBV7-6 | - | - | CASSLAQGNNSPLHF | TGTGCCAGCAGCTTAGCGCAGGGGAATAATTCACCCCTCCACTTT
TRBJ2-4 | TRBV5-5 | - | - | CASSVTVDSNIQYF | TGTGCCAGCAGCGTAACTGTGGACTCGAACATTCAGTACTTC
TRBJ2-2 | TRBV5-1 | - | - | CASSSRSNTGELFF | TGCGCCAGCAGTTCTAGATCGAACACCGGGGAGCTGTTTTTT
TRBJ1-1 | TRBV18 | - | - | CASSRPTGSAFF | TGTGCCAGCTCACGGCCGACAGGTTCTGCTTTCTTT
TRBJ2-3 | TRBV6-5 | - | - | CASKERTYTDTQYF | TGTGCCAGCAAGGAGAGAACCTACACAGATACGCAGTATTTT
TRBJ2-1 | TRBV9 | - | - | CASSAGGPTRGQFF | TGTGCCAGCAGCGCCGGGGGACCCACAAGGGGGCAGTTCTTC
TRBJ1-6 | TRBV4-1 | - | - | CASSRGSSSYNSPLHF | TGCGCCAGCAGCCGAGGGAGCAGCTCCTATAATTCACCCCTCCACTTT
TRBJ1-2 | TRBV5-1 | TRBD1 | - | CASTPDAGGNYGYTF | TGCGCCAGCACCCCTGACGCAGGGGGTAACTATGGCTACACCTTC
TRBJ2-1 | TRBV5-1 | TRBD1 | - | CASSFLTRGQVNEQFF | TGCGCCAGCAGCTTTTTGACCAGAGGACAGGTAAATGAGCAGTTCTTC
TRBJ2-1 | TRBV7-7 | TRBD2 | - | CASSFGTSGRDEQFF | TGTGCTAGCAGCTTCGGGACTAGCGGGAGGGATGAGCAGTTCTTC
TRBJ2-5 | TRBV5-1 | TRBD1 | - | CASSLPGQGRETQYF | TGCGCCAGCAGCTTACCGGGACAGGGACGAGAGACCCAGTACTTC
TRBJ2-1 | TRBV19 | TRBD2 | - | CASSPGTSSLYNEQFF | TGTGCCAGTAGTCCCGGGACTAGCAGTTTGTACAATGAGCAGTTCTTC
TRBJ1-2 | TRBV7-3 | TRBD1 | - | CASSSGTGGFGYTF | TGTGCCAGCAGCTCAGGGACAGGGGGCTTTGGCTACACCTTC
TRBJ1-4 | TRBV5-1 | - | - | CASSLNGADPAGKLFF | TGCGCCAGCAGCTTGAATGGGGCAGACCCTGCCGGAAAACTGTTTTTT
TRBJ1-1 | TRBV6-5 | - | few | CASLRRQGGTEAFF | TGTGCCAGCCTCCGAAGGCAGGGAGGCACTGAAGCTTTCTTT
TRBJ2-1 | TRBV21-1 | - | - | CASMSGLAGMGEQFF | TGTGCCAGCATGTCGGGGCTAGCGGGAATGGGTGAGCAGTTCTTC
TRBJ1-1 | TRBV7-9 | - | - | CASSLDGPGGAAFF | TGTGCCAGCAGCCTAGACGGGCCCGGGGGGGCAGCTTTCTTT
TRBJ2-5 | TRBV7-8 | - | - | CASSLNARGRETQYF | TGTGCCAGCAGCTTAAATGCGAGGGGGAGAGAGACCCAGTACTTC
TRBJ2-1 | TRBV11-3 | - | - | CASSLEGGNEQFF | TGTGCCAGCAGCTTAGAGGGGGGTAATGAGCAGTTCTTC